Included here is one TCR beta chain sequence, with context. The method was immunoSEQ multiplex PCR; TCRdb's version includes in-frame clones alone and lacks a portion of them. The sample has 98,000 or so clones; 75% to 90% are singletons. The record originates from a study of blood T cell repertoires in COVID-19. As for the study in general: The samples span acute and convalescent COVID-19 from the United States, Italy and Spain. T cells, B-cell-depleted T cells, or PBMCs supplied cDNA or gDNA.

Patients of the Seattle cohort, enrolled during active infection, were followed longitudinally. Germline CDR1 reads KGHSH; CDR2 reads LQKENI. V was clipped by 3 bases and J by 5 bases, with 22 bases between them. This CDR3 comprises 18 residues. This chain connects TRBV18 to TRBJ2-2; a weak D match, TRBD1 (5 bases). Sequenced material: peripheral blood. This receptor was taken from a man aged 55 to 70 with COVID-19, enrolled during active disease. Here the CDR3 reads CASSPTSTVSPTTGELFF. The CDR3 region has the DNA TGTGCCAGCTCACCCACGTCGACAGTATCCCCGACGACCGGGGAGCTGTTTTTT.